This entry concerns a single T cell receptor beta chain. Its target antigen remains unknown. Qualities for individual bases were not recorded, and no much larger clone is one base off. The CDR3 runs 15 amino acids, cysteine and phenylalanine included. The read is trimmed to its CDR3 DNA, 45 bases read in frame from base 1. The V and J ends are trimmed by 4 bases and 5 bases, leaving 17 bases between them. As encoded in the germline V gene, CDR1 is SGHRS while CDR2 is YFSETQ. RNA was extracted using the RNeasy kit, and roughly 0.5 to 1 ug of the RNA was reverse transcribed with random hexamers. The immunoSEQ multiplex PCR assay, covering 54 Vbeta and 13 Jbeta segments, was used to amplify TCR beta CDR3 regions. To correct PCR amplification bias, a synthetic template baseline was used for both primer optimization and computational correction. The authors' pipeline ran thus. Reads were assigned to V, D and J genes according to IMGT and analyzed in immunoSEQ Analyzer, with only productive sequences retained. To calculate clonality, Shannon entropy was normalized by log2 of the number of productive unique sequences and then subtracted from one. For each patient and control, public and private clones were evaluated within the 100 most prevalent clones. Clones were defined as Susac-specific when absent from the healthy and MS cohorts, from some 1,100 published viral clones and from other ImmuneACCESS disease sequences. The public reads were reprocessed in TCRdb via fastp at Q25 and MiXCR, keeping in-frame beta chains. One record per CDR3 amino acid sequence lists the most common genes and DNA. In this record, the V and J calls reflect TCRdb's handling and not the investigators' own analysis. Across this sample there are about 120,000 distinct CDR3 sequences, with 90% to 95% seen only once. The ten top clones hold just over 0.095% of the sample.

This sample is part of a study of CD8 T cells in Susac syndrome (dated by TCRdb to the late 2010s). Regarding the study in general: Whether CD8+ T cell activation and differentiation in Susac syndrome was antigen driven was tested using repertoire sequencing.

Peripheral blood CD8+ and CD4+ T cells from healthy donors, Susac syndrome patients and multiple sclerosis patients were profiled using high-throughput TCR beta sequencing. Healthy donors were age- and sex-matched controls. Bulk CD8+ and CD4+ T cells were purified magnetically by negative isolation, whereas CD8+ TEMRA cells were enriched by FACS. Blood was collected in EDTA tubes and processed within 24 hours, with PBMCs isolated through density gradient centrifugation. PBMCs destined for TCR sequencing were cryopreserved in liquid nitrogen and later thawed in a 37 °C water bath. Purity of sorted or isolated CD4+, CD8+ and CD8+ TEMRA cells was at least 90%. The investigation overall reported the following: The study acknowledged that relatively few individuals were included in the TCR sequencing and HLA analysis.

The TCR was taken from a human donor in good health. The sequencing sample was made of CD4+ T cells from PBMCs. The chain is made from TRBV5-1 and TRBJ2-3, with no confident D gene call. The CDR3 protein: CASSLGPSSQDTQYF. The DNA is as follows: TGCGCCAGCAGCCTAGGACCATCATCACAAGATACGCAGTATTTT.